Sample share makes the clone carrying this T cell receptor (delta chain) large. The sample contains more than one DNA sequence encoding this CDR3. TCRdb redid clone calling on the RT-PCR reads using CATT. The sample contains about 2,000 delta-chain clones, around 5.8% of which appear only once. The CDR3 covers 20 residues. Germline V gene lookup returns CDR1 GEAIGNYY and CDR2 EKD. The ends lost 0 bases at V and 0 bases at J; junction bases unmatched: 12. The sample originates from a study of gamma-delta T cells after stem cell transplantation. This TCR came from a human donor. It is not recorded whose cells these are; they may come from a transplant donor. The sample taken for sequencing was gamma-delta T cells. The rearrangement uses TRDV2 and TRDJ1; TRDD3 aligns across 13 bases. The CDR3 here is CACDTGSLLGDTVDTDKLIF. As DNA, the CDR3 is TGTGCCTGTGACACCGGTTCTTTACTGGGGGATACGGTGGACACCGATAAACTCATCTTT.